Listed below are T cell receptor beta chains from one sample, sequenced in a study of blood T cell repertoires in COVID-19. Measured with immunoSEQ multiplex PCR; TCRdb has only the in-frame clones, and not every one. The repertoire holds under 250,000 clones, with around 80% as singletons. The sequenced sample consisted of peripheral blood. These receptors were taken from a woman aged 40 to 55 with acute or convalescent COVID-19. Both conserved end residues are part of each CDR3. A D gene is named only where the DNA matches it firmly. Size values are once, few and many counts, or a class for expanded clones, and some rows have none.

CDR3	DNA	V	D	size	J
CASRPGTGSYEQYF	TGTGCCAGCAGGCCAGGGACAGGGTCCTACGAGCAGTACTTC	TRBV3-1/TRBV3-2	TRBD1	few	TRBJ2-7
CATSDPRDSQETQYF	TGTGCCACCAGTGATCCCCGGGACTCACAAGAGACCCAGTACTTC	TRBV24-1	NA	once	TRBJ2-5
CASSPDNTRLSGANVLTF	TGTGCCAGTAGTCCCGATAATACCAGACTCTCTGGGGCCAACGTCCTGACTTTC	TRBV19	NA	NA	TRBJ2-6
CASSREGGELFF	TGTGCCAGCAGCCGTGAGGGCGGGGAGCTGTTTTTT	TRBV7-9	NA	NA	TRBJ2-2
CAWSPTLTGIDIQYF	TGTGCCTGGAGCCCTACGTTAACAGGAATCGACATTCAGTACTTC	TRBV30	NA	NA	TRBJ2-4
CASSISWGGTEAFF	TGTGCCAGTAGTATTTCCTGGGGGGGCACTGAAGCTTTCTTT	TRBV19	NA	NA	TRBJ1-1
CASSLESGRSYEQYF	TGTGCCAGCAGCCTTGAAAGCGGGAGATCATACGAGCAGTACTTC	TRBV5-5	TRBD2	NA	TRBJ2-7
CASSLWATDTQYF	TGTGCCAGCAGTTTATGGGCGACAGATACGCAGTATTTT	TRBV27	NA	NA	TRBJ2-3
CASSPPDRVSYNEQFF	TGTGCCAGCTCACCACCGGACAGGGTGTCCTACAATGAGCAGTTCTTC	TRBV18	TRBD1	NA	TRBJ2-1
CASRAEMQFDTQYF	TGTGCCAGTCGTGCGGAAATGCAATTCGATACGCAGTATTTT	TRBV19	NA	once	TRBJ2-3
CASSVVSRADTEAFF	TGTGCCAGCAGCGTAGTTAGCAGGGCGGACACTGAAGCTTTCTTT	TRBV9	NA	NA	TRBJ1-1
CASSLYRGNVEQYF	TGCGCCAGCAGCTTATACCGAGGGAATGTCGAGCAGTACTTC	TRBV11-2	NA	NA	TRBJ2-7
CASSRSGEDGRDTQYF	TGTGCCAGCAGCAGGAGTGGGGAGGATGGTAGGGATACGCAGTATTTT	TRBV21-1	NA	NA	TRBJ2-3
CASSPRDNYNEKLFF	TGTGCCAGCAGCCCACGGGACAATTATAATGAAAAACTGTTTTTT	TRBV9	NA	NA	TRBJ1-4
CASRPGLAASYEQYF	TGTGCCAGTAGGCCCGGACTAGCGGCATCCTACGAGCAGTACTTC	TRBV19	TRBD2	NA	TRBJ2-7
CASSLGLAGGSEQYF	TGCGCCAGCAGCTTGGGGCTAGCGGGAGGCAGCGAGCAGTACTTC	TRBV5-1	TRBD2	NA	TRBJ2-7
CASSIVAGKWTEAFF	TGTGCCAGTAGTATAGTGGCGGGGAAATGGACTGAAGCTTTCTTT	TRBV19	NA	few	TRBJ1-1
CASSPTGGGEKLFF	TGTGCCAGCAGCCCGACAGGAGGAGGCGAAAAACTGTTTTTT	TRBV9	NA	NA	TRBJ1-4
CASSQDPGGVEAFF	TGTGCCAGCAGCCAAGATCCCGGGGGGGTTGAAGCTTTCTTT	TRBV3-1/TRBV3-2	NA	NA	TRBJ1-1
CASSYSQLETQYF	TGTGCCAGCAGTTACTCACAGTTAGAGACCCAGTACTTC	TRBV6-5	NA	NA	TRBJ2-5
CASSEGTANTEAFF	TGTGCCAGCAGTGAAGGGACAGCTAACACTGAAGCTTTCTTT	TRBV25-1	TRBD1	NA	TRBJ1-1
CASSRVGTNYEQYF	TGTGCCAGCAGCCGGGTGGGGACTAACTACGAGCAGTACTTC	TRBV25-1	TRBD2	NA	TRBJ2-7
CASRGLADRGYEQYF	TGTGCCAGCAGGGGACTAGCGGACAGGGGCTACGAGCAGTACTTC	TRBV27	TRBD2	NA	TRBJ2-7
CASSLALLGSEQYF	TGCGCCAGCAGCTTGGCGTTACTAGGGTCCGAGCAGTACTTC	TRBV5-1	NA	NA	TRBJ2-7
CASSTREGAGANVLTF	TGTGCCAGTAGTACGAGGGAGGGCGCTGGGGCCAACGTCCTGACTTTC	TRBV19	TRBD2	NA	TRBJ2-6
CASSHPGTGGSYEQYF	TGCGCCAGCAGCCATCCCGGGACTGGGGGCTCCTACGAGCAGTACTTC	TRBV4-1	NA	NA	TRBJ2-7
CASSWTGGLLTF	TGTGCCAGCAGTTGGACAGGGGGCCTCCTCACCTTC	TRBV6-5	TRBD1	NA	TRBJ1-2
CASSTDSMNTEAFF	TGCGCCAGCAGCACGGACAGCATGAACACTGAAGCTTTCTTT	TRBV5-1	NA	NA	TRBJ1-1
CASSKSNSGANVLTF	TGTGCCAGCAGCAAAAGCAACTCTGGGGCCAACGTCCTGACTTTC	TRBV3-1/TRBV3-2	NA	once	TRBJ2-6
CASSAFSAYEQFF	TGTGCCAGCAGCGCGTTTAGCGCGTATGAGCAGTTCTTC	TRBV7-2	NA	NA	TRBJ2-1
CASSLGTSGTADTQYF	TGTGCCAGCAGCCTCGGGACTAGCGGAACTGCAGATACGCAGTATTTT	TRBV5-5	TRBD2	NA	TRBJ2-3